A selection of T cell receptor beta chains follows, all from one sample in a study of blood T cell repertoires in COVID-19. Here immunoSEQ multiplex PCR was the method, and the copy in TCRdb shows in-frame clones only, minus some. The sample yields approximately 350,000 clones, about 87% seen once. Sequencing used peripheral blood. The receptors derive from a woman in her forties or fifties with COVID-19, enrolled during active disease. Both conserved end residues are part of each CDR3. The D gene is left open where the match is weak. The listing skips clone size in some rows; elsewhere it reads once, few, many or a size class.

>NA|TRBJ2-1|TRBV23-1|NA
CASSLSWSIKLDNEQFF
TGCGCCAGCAGTCTGTCTTGGAGCATTAAACTTGACAATGAGCAGTTCTTC
>NA|TRBJ2-2|TRBV9|TRBD2
CASSPSGSGRVGDTGELFF
TGTGCCAGCAGCCCCAGCGGAAGCGGGAGAGTAGGGGACACCGGGGAGCTGTTTTTT
>NA|TRBJ2-7|TRBV28|TRBD2
CASSWVAGGTYEQYF
TGTGCCAGCAGCTGGGTAGCGGGAGGGACCTACGAGCAGTACTTC
>NA|TRBJ1-1|TRBV5-3|TRBD1
CARSRGQGKTAFF
TGTGCCAGAAGCCGTGGACAGGGAAAAACGGCTTTCTTT
>NA|TRBJ2-7|TRBV9|TRBD2
CASSEGLAGGEQYF
TGTGCCAGCAGCGAGGGACTAGCGGGAGGGGAGCAGTACTTC
>once|TRBJ1-4|TRBV5-1|NA
CASSRGQARRRTNEKLFF
TGCGCCAGCAGCCGAGGACAAGCCCGAAGGAGAACTAATGAAAAACTGTTTTTT
>NA|TRBJ2-1|TRBV5-1|TRBD2
CASSNTSGPYNEQFF
TGCGCCAGCAGCAATACTAGCGGGCCCTACAATGAGCAGTTCTTC
>NA|TRBJ1-1|TRBV7-2|TRBD1
CASSLKTGVEAFF
TGTGCCAGCAGCTTAAAGACAGGGGTTGAAGCTTTCTTT
>NA|TRBJ1-2|TRBV2|NA
CASSGRGGYTF
TGTGCCAGCAGTGGGAGGGGAGGCTACACCTTC
>NA|TRBJ2-7|TRBV5-1|TRBD2
CASSPMGTSGSYEQYF
TGCGCCAGCAGCCCGATGGGGACTAGCGGGAGTTACGAGCAGTACTTC